The 24 T cell receptor beta chains below were found in one sample sequenced in a study of shared clonotypes between healthy human individuals. Here immunoSEQ multiplex PCR was the method, and the copy in TCRdb shows in-frame clones only, minus some. The table has about 1.5 million clones, 95% to 99% seen once. Material: naive CD4+ T cells sorted from blood. Sample subset: CD45RA+ positively selected. The source is a young man in good health.

The J gene is TRBJ2-2, the V gene TRBV7-6; 8 nucleotides line up with TRBD1. CDR1 SGHVS and CDR2 FNYEAQ come from the germline V gene. This CDR3 region has 15 residues. V lost 2 bases to trimming and J lost 4 bases; unmatched junction nucleotides: 3. In nucleotides, the CDR3 is TGTGCCAGCAGCTTATCGCAGGGGGCCACCGGGGAGCTGTTTTTT. It encodes CASSLSQGATGELFF.

This sequence joins TRBV28 and TRBJ1-2; D might be TRBD1 (5 bases). This CDR3 has 13 amino acids. Trimming removed 7 bases from V and 4 bases from J, with 13 bases in between. Germline CDR1 is MDHEN and CDR2 is SYDVKM. CDR3 residues: CASTLAGSYGYTF. DNA of the CDR3: TGTGCCAGCACTCTCGCAGGGAGCTATGGCTACACCTTC.

The chain has TRBV30 and TRBJ1-2; no definite D call. The CDR3 is made up of 13 amino acids. The ends were cut back, 3 bases at V and 8 bases at J, with 16 bases in the middle. Germline V gene lookup returns CDR1 GTSNPN and CDR2 SVGIG (reference sequence). CDR3 sequence: CAWSDTGARGYTF. DNA for the CDR3: TGTGCCTGGAGCGACACCGGAGCTCGGGGCTACACCTTC.

The chain joins TRBV7-2 to TRBJ1-1, with 9 bases that match TRBD1. Trimming cost V 5 bases and J 4 bases; bases outside gene matches: 5. CDR1 is SGHTA and CDR2 is FQGNSA in the germline V gene. This CDR3 has 14 residues. Here the CDR3 reads CASSPTGGVTEAFF. The CDR3 DNA is TGTGCCAGCAGCCCAACAGGGGGCGTCACTGAAGCTTTCTTT.

CDR3 region: CASGTGIYEQYF. The CDR3 DNA sequence: TGTGCCAGCGGTACAGGGATCTACGAGCAGTACTTC. The chain combines TRBV2 with TRBJ2-7; D is possibly TRBD1 (6 bases). This CDR3 has 12 amino acids. CDR1 SNHLY and CDR2 FYNNEI come from the germline V gene. The V end lost 8 bases, the J end lost 3 bases, and 11 bases lay between the germline ends.

The V call is TRBV9, the J call TRBJ2-3, with 7 bases matching TRBD2. V was pared by 0 bases and J by 4 bases, with 5 bases of the junction left unmatched. CDR1 and CDR2 (germline): SGDLS, YYNGEE. CDR3 length: 15 residues. CDR3 nucleotide sequence: TGTGCCAGCAGCGTAGGAACGGGAGGAGCAGATACGCAGTATTTT. It codes for CASSVGTGGADTQYF.

V is TRBV27 and J is TRBJ1-2; TRBD1 agrees at 8 bases. With 1 base clipped from V and 2 bases from J, the junction kept 9 bases outside the gene matches. The CDR3 has 17 amino acids. Germline CDR1 is MNHEY and CDR2 is SMNVEV (reference sequence). The CDR3 spells CASSLYPRTGRNYGYTF. The CDR3 DNA is TGTGCCAGCAGTTTATATCCCCGGACAGGGAGAAACTATGGCTACACCTTC.

The rearrangement uses TRBV14 and TRBJ1-4; the match to TRBD1 covers 8 bases. With 3 bases clipped from V and 8 bases from J, the junction kept 5 bases outside the gene matches. This CDR3 comprises 14 residues. Germline CDR1 is SGHDN and CDR2 is FVKESK. CDR3 sequence (DNA): TGTGCCAGCAGCCATACAGGGGGGACGGAAAAACTGTTTTTT. Its protein product is CASSHTGGTEKLFF.

This clone was observed a single time. The V and J genes are TRBV27 and TRBJ2-7; TRBD2 agrees at 8 bases. V shed 6 bases, J shed 3 bases, and the junction held 7 bases outside the gene matches. The germline V gene encodes CDR1 MNHEY and CDR2 SMNVEV (reference sequence). The length of the CDR3 is 14 residues. CDR3 bases: TGTGCCAGCAGAAGGACTAGCTCCTACTACGAGCAGTACTTC. Its translation is CASRRTSSYYEQYF.

A remark on this clone: No conserved phenylalanine or tryptophan is present at the end of the CDR3, so a read error is the likely explanation. The DNA is left out, because the CDR3 cannot be placed on it with certainty; the CDR3 is given as TCRdb lists it. The rearrangement joins TRBV5-5 to TRBJ1-2. The CDR3 adds up to 14 amino acids, both ends counted. CDR1 SGHKS and CDR2 YYEKEE come from the germline V gene (reference sequence). The CDR3 sequence: CASSPRGSEGAHRS.

DNA of the CDR3: TGCGCCAGCAGCTTGTTCGGAGGAGATGGCTATGGCTACACCTTC. Encoded protein: CASSLFGGDGYGYTF. The J gene is TRBJ1-2, the V gene TRBV5-1; D remains unclear. This CDR3 has 15 residues. V dropped 1 base and J dropped 4 bases, with 14 bases sitting between them. Germline V gene sequence: CDR1 SGHRS, CDR2 YFSETQ.

The genes are TRBV28 and TRBJ2-1; D ambiguous. Germline CDR1 is MDHEN and CDR2 is SYDVKM. The V gene lost 5 bases and the J gene lost 3 bases, with 8 bases spanning the gap. The CDR3 sequence is 13 residues long. The CDR3, as DNA: TGTGCCAGCAGTGACTTAGGCTACAATGAGCAGTTCTTC. As protein: CASSDLGYNEQFF.

This chain joins TRBV28 and TRBJ1-1; the D is unclear. The length of the CDR3 is 15 residues. The V gene lost 5 bases and the J gene lost 1 base, with 14 bases spanning the gap. Germline V gives CDR1 MDHEN, CDR2 SYDVKM. As DNA, the CDR3 is TGTGCCAGCAGTCCCCCCCGAGGAACGAACACTGAAGCTTTCTTT. The encoded protein is CASSPPRGTNTEAFF.

This chain joins TRBV20-1 and TRBJ1-1; D unclear. Germline CDR1 and CDR2: DFQATT and SNEGSKA (reference sequence). Deletions cut 6 bases from V and 7 bases from J, with 9 bases between. The CDR3 has 10 amino acids. The CDR3 here is CSASYIEAFF. CDR3 sequence (DNA): TGCAGTGCCAGCTACATTGAAGCTTTCTTT.

This CDR3 reads CASSQVGRGSDGYTF. The CDR3 coding sequence is TGCGCCAGCAGCCAAGTTGGCAGGGGGTCAGATGGCTACACCTTC. The V gene is TRBV4-3, the J gene TRBJ1-2, with 7 bases matching TRBD1. The CDR3 is 15 amino acids. V lost 1 base, J lost 6 bases, and 8 bases stayed unmatched. Germline CDR1 LGHNA, CDR2 YSLEER.

The CDR3, as DNA: TGTGCCAGCAGCCACGGGGGGGGCGGGGCTTTAACTGAAGCTTTCTTT. It translates to CASSHGGGGALTEAFF. The rearrangement uses TRBV5-4 and TRBJ1-1; tentatively, D is TRBD1 (6 bases). In germline, CDR1 is SGHNT, CDR2 YYREEE (reference sequence). The CDR3 covers 16 residues. The V gene lost 4 bases and the J gene lost 5 bases, with 21 bases spanning the gap.

The chain recombines TRBV15 with TRBJ2-7, with 7 bases fitting TRBD2. Trimming removed 1 base from V and 2 bases from J; junction bases left unmatched: 8. The CDR3 contains 16 residues. CDR1 is LNHNV and CDR2 is YYDKDF in the germline V gene (reference sequence). The chain's CDR3 is CATSRGQWDYPYEQYF. The CDR3 DNA sequence: TGTGCCACCAGCAGAGGGCAATGGGACTATCCCTACGAGCAGTACTTC.

The rearrangement uses TRBV7-2 and TRBJ1-5; D unresolved. Trimming stripped 1 base from V and 7 bases from J, with 8 bases between. Germline V CDR1 and CDR2: SGHTA, FQGNSA. The CDR3 length is 13 residues. The chain's CDR3 is CASSLEPAQPQHF. CDR3 in DNA: TGTGCCAGCAGCTTAGAGCCAGCCCAGCCCCAGCATTTT.

CDR3 sequence reads: CASSQALAGGNTGELFF. The CDR3 nucleotides are TGTGCCAGCAGCCAAGCCCTAGCGGGAGGGAACACCGGGGAGCTGTTTTTT. The chain employs TRBV4-2 and TRBJ2-2, with 11 positions matching TRBD2. CDR1 and CDR2 from the germline V gene are LGHNA and YNFKEQ. The V gene end was trimmed by 1 base and the J gene end by 1 base; junction bases not matched to a gene: 2. The CDR3 runs to 17 residues.

J is TRBJ2-2 and V is TRBV5-1, with TRBD1 matching 12 bases. CDR3 size: 16 residues. Germline V gene data show CDR1 as SGHRS and CDR2 as YFSETQ. J lost 3 bases, V lost 3 bases, and 3 bases had no gene match. The CDR3 DNA sequence: TGCGCCAGCAGCTCGGGACAGGGGGCTTACACCGGGGAGCTGTTTTTT. Residues: CASSSGQGAYTGELFF.

The chain links TRBV27 to TRBJ1-1, with 9 bases identical to TRBD1. The germline V gene encodes CDR1 MNHEY and CDR2 SMNVEV (reference sequence). The CDR3 spans 17 residues. The V segment lost 2 bases and the J segment 5 bases; nucleotides outside the gene matches: 12. The CDR3 bases are TGTGCCAGCAGTTTAAGACCGGACAGGGGACGTGGGACTGAAGCTTTCTTT. It translates to CASSLRPDRGRGTEAFF.

This clone occurred once. The J gene is TRBJ1-2, the V gene TRBV18; D unclear. Trimming took 1 base from V and 5 from J, leaving 14 bases between them. The germline gives CDR1 KGHSH, CDR2 LQKENI. The CDR3 sequence is 15 residues long. CDR3 sequence: CASSPLEGAAYGYTF. In DNA form, the CDR3 reads TGTGCCAGCTCACCACTTGAAGGTGCTGCTTATGGCTACACCTTC.

V is TRBV10-3 and J is TRBJ2-7; D is perhaps TRBD1 or TRBD2 (5 bases each). The CDR3 sequence is 16 residues long. Germline V lookup: CDR1 ENHRY, CDR2 SYGVKD. V was pared by 1 base and J by 5 bases, with 18 bases between. CDR3 protein: CAISEYPGTLKNEQYF. The CDR3 DNA follows: TGTGCCATCAGTGAGTACCCCGGGACCCTCAAAAACGAGCAGTACTTC.

The chain has TRBV15 and TRBJ2-7; 7 bases are a match to TRBD1. There are 15 residues in the CDR3. The ends lost 0 bases at V and 2 bases at J; junction bases unmatched: 4. CDR1 is LNHNV and CDR2 is YYDKDF in the germline V gene (reference sequence). CDR3 region: CATSRDRTGAYEQYF. In nucleotides, the CDR3 is TGTGCCACCAGCAGAGATAGGACAGGTGCCTACGAGCAGTACTTC.